What follows are 27 T cell receptor beta chains derived from one specimen sequenced in a study of blood T cell repertoires in COVID-19. The repertoire was sequenced with immunoSEQ multiplex PCR; TCRdb's copy has only in-frame clones and lacks some. The sample has fewer than 130,000 clones, approximately 79% seen once. The source material was peripheral blood. Receptors originate from a man between 65 and 85 years old with active or convalescent COVID-19.

The rearrangement joins TRBV5-1 to TRBJ1-5, with D perhaps matching TRBD1 (5 bases). From germline, CDR1 is SGHRS and CDR2 YFSETQ. Trimming took off 2 bases at V and 4 bases at J, with 10 bases between the two ends. This CDR3 has 14 amino acids. The CDR3 sequence: CASSFGGLNQPQHF. The CDR3 nucleotides read TGCGCCAGCAGCTTCGGGGGACTAAATCAGCCCCAGCATTTT. Filled out from reference TRBV5-1 and TRBJ1-5, the complete variable domain reads KAGVTQTPRYLIKTRGQQVTLSCSPISGHRSVSWYQQTPGQGLQFLFEYFSETQRNKGNFPGRFSGRQFSNSRSEMNVSTLELGDSALYLCASSFGGLNQPQHFGDGTRLSIL.

The chain employs TRBV6-6 and TRBJ2-1; D uncertain. The germline V and J ends were trimmed by 7 bases and 8 bases, with 18 bases remaining between them. The CDR3 length is 14 residues. Germline V gene data show CDR1 as MNHNY and CDR2 as SVGAGI (reference sequence). The CDR3 region has the DNA TGTGCCAGCACAGAATCTACTATGATAGATGAGCAGTTCTTC. Its translation is CASTESTMIDEQFF.

V is TRBV7-3 and J is TRBJ2-7, with D tentatively TRBD1 (6 bases). V dropped 6 bases and J dropped 3 bases, with 12 bases sitting between them. The CDR3 is made up of 13 amino acids. Germline lookup yields CDR1 SGHTA and CDR2 FQGTGA. CDR3 residues: CASSEGHNYEQYF. The CDR3 coding sequence is TGTGCCAGCAGTGAGGGACACAACTACGAGCAGTACTTC.

V is TRBV10-3 and J is TRBJ1-6; 7 bases agree with TRBD1. Per the germline V gene, CDR1 is ENHRY and CDR2 is SYGVKD. J lost 7 bases, V lost 0 bases, and 3 bases had no gene match. CDR3 length: 15 residues. The DNA for the CDR3 is TGTGCCATCAGTGAGTCACAGGGGAAGAATTCACCCCTCCACTTT. Amino acids: CAISESQGKNSPLHF.

The genes are TRBV4-2 and TRBJ1-3; 7 bases map to TRBD1. The J segment lost 0 bases and the V segment lost 4 bases, leaving 3 bases of the junction unmatched. CDR1 is LGHNA, CDR2 YNFKEQ, per germline. CDR3 length equals 15 residues. In DNA form, the CDR3 reads TGTGCCAGCAGCCCAGGGGGGAACTCTGGAAACACCATATATTTT. It specifies CASSPGGNSGNTIYF.

This chain uses TRBV15 with TRBJ1-4; D gene unclear. Germline V gene lookup returns CDR1 LNHNV and CDR2 YYDKDF (reference sequence). V shed 0 bases and J shed 8 bases, with 7 bases lying between them. This CDR3 has 13 residues. CDR3 sequence (DNA): TGTGCCACCAGCAGAGATTCTCGGGAAAAACTGTTTTTT. Protein: CATSRDSREKLFF.

The chain employs TRBV28 and TRBJ2-1, with 8 bases that match TRBD1. With 5 bases clipped from V and 6 bases from J, the junction kept 9 bases outside the gene matches. CDR3 size: 15 residues. Germline CDR1 MDHEN, CDR2 SYDVKM. CDR3 bases: TGTGCCAGCAGTACCTCCGGGACAGGCCTCAATGAGCAGTTCTTC. It is translated as CASSTSGTGLNEQFF. The entire variable domain, with the rest obtained from reference TRBV28 and TRBJ2-1, is as follows: DVKVTQSSRYLVKRTGEKVFLECVQDMDHENMFWYRQDPGLGLRLIYFSYDVKMKEKGDIPEGYSVSREKKERFSLILESASTNQTSMYLCASSTSGTGLNEQFFGPGTRLTVL.

The chain carries TRBV5-1 and TRBJ1-3; 8 bases match TRBD1. Per the germline V gene, CDR1 is SGHRS and CDR2 is YFSETQ. This CDR3 comprises 15 residues. J was trimmed by 3 bases and V by 0 bases; bases with no gene match: 2. The CDR3 here is CASSLAGTGGNTIYF. CDR3 DNA sequence: TGCGCCAGCAGCTTGGCCGGGACAGGTGGAAACACCATATATTTT.

The chain recombines TRBV27 with TRBJ1-6; 9 bases fit TRBD1. The CDR3 covers 16 residues. The V and J ends lost 1 base and 8 bases, in that order; junction bases with no gene match: 6. The germline gives CDR1 MNHEY, CDR2 SMNVEV (reference sequence). Written as DNA, the CDR3 is TGTGCCAGCAGTTTATTCGGGACAGGGCTTGATTCACCCCTCCACTTT. This translates into CASSLFGTGLDSPLHF.

This clone has more than one count but fewer than ten. The sample has other DNA sequences that encode this CDR3 too. The chain couples TRBV30 to TRBJ1-5; D perhaps matches TRBD1 (5 bases). CDR1 is GTSNPN and CDR2 is SVGIG in the germline V gene (reference sequence). V was clipped by 0 bases and J by 4 bases, with 7 bases between them. The length of the CDR3 is 13 residues. The CDR3 DNA follows: TGTGCCTGGAGTGTACCAGGGAATCAGCCCCAGCATTTT. Encoded protein: CAWSVPGNQPQHF.

The chain is built from TRBV29-1 and TRBJ1-1; 9 bases are a match to TRBD1. Germline-derived CDR1 and CDR2 are SQVTM and ANQGSEA. CDR3 length: 15 residues. After removal of 4 bases from V and 4 bases from J, the junction contained 10 bases not matched to a gene. The CDR3 loop is CSVAWTGAAGTEAFF. The CDR3 region has the DNA TGCAGCGTTGCCTGGACAGGGGCGGCGGGCACTGAAGCTTTCTTT.

This chain connects TRBV5-4 to TRBJ2-2; D might be TRBD1 (6 bases). This CDR3 has 15 residues. The germline gives CDR1 SGHNT, CDR2 YYREEE (reference sequence). V was trimmed by 4 bases and J by 4 bases, leaving 14 bases between them. The CDR3 spells CASSVTGKATGELFF. The DNA for the CDR3 is TGTGCCAGCAGCGTCACAGGGAAGGCCACCGGGGAGCTGTTTTTT.

The genes are TRBV7-6 and TRBJ1-3; tentatively, D is TRBD1 (6 bases). Germline assignment: CDR1 SGHVS and CDR2 FNYEAQ. CDR3 length: 16 amino acids. Trimming removed 1 base from V and 4 bases from J, with 14 bases in between. In nucleotides, the CDR3 is TGTGCCAGCAGCTTAGTCTCCAGGGGAAAGGGAAACACCATATATTTT. Amino acids: CASSLVSRGKGNTIYF.

The chain combines TRBV5-1 with TRBJ2-5; possibly TRBD1 for D (6 bases). The length of the CDR3 is 15 residues. CDR1 and CDR2 (germline): SGHRS, YFSETQ. V lost 4 bases and J 1 base, leaving 14 bases between the germline ends. The CDR3 here is CASSLPRGSQETQYF. In DNA, the CDR3 is TGCGCCAGCAGCCTCCCCAGGGGATCCCAAGAGACCCAGTACTTC.

The chain is built from TRBV19 and TRBJ2-3; 9 nucleotides align to TRBD1. The germline V gene has CDR1 LNHDA and CDR2 SQIVND (reference sequence). V was clipped by 3 bases and J by 2 bases; unmatched bases: 6. The CDR3 is 16 residues long. The CDR3 nucleotides read TGTGCCAGTAGTATCGGGACAGGGCCCCACACAGATACGCAGTATTTT. Translated, it gives CASSIGTGPHTDTQYF.

The genes are TRBV2 and TRBJ1-5; D is uncertain. V shed 0 bases and J shed 4 bases, with 7 bases lying between them. Germline V gene data show CDR1 as SNHLY and CDR2 as FYNNEI. The CDR3 totals 14 residues. The CDR3 protein is CASSEALANQPQHF. CDR3 coding DNA: TGTGCCAGCAGTGAAGCGCTAGCTAATCAGCCCCAGCATTTT.

With regard to this clone: The same CDR3 also results from other DNA sequences found in this sample. V usage is TRBV6-6 and J usage is TRBJ1-5, with a weak D call TRBD1 (6 bases). Trimming stripped 2 bases from V and 3 bases from J, with 8 bases between. The CDR3 covers 14 residues. CDR1 and CDR2 (germline): MNHNY, SVGAGI (reference sequence). CDR3 in DNA: TGTGCCAGCAGTTACGGACAGCTCAATCAGCCCCAGCATTTT. This sequence encodes CASSYGQLNQPQHF.

V usage is TRBV6-5 and J usage is TRBJ2-7, with D maybe TRBD1 (7 bases). This CDR3 has 14 amino acids. The V end lost 6 bases, the J end lost 4 bases, and 16 bases lay between the germline ends. Germline V gene sequence: CDR1 MNHEY, CDR2 SVGAGI. The CDR3 is CASSPQGGRYEQYF. For the CDR3, the DNA is TGTGCCAGCAGCCCCCAGGGGGGTAGATACGAGCAGTACTTC.

The chain carries TRBV5-5 and TRBJ1-2; D is unclear. Germline lookup yields CDR1 SGHKS and CDR2 YYEKEE (reference sequence). V lost 4 bases and J 4 bases, leaving 17 bases between the germline ends. The CDR3 spans 15 residues. The CDR3 spells CASSAEGQRIYGYTF. DNA for the CDR3: TGTGCCAGCAGCGCGGAGGGCCAGCGGATCTATGGCTACACCTTC.

V usage is TRBV28 and J usage is TRBJ2-2; the D is unclear. Germline V CDR1 and CDR2: MDHEN, SYDVKM. V dropped 7 bases and J dropped 2 bases, with 2 bases sitting between them. CDR3 size: 11 residues. CDR3 in amino acids: CASTNTGELFF. Written as DNA, the CDR3 is TGTGCCAGCACTAACACCGGGGAGCTGTTTTTT.

In DNA form, the CDR3 reads TGTGCCAGCAGCTATAAGGACAGGGCTACAGAAAAACTGTTTTTT. It yields the protein CASSYKDRATEKLFF. This chain joins TRBV7-4 and TRBJ1-4, with TRBD1 matching 8 bases. V lost 4 bases and J lost 8; bases outside the gene matches: 9. Germline lookup yields CDR1 SGHVT and CDR2 SQSDAQ. The CDR3 spans 15 residues.

The rearrangement links TRBV9 to TRBJ2-3; 15 bases agree with TRBD2. The V segment lost 3 bases and the J segment 0 bases; nucleotides outside the gene matches: 2. The germline V gene encodes CDR1 SGDLS and CDR2 YYNGEE. The CDR3 extends over 17 amino acids. CDR3 bases: TGTGCCAGCAGCGCGGGGACTAGCGGGAGGAGCACAGATACGCAGTATTTT. Translation: CASSAGTSGRSTDTQYF.

J is TRBJ1-6 and V is TRBV5-4; perhaps TRBD1 as D (6 bases). The V gene's germline CDR1 is SGHNT and CDR2 YYREEE (reference sequence). The V gene lost 4 bases and the J gene lost 6 bases, with 14 bases spanning the gap. The CDR3 covers 15 residues. The CDR3 is CASSTQGNLNSPLHF. As DNA, the CDR3 is TGTGCCAGCAGCACACAGGGAAACCTTAATTCACCCCTCCACTTT. Looking up the rest from reference TRBV5-4 and TRBJ1-6 gives the full variable domain: ETGVTQSPTHLIKTRGQQVTLRCSSQSGHNTVSWYQQALGQGPQFIFQYYREEENGRGNFPPRFSGLQFPNYSSELNVNALELDDSALYLCASSTQGNLNSPLHFGNGTRLTVT.

The chain has TRBV7-3 and TRBJ2-7; tentative D call: TRBD2 (6 bases). From germline, CDR1 is SGHTA and CDR2 FQGTGA. The CDR3 is made up of 15 amino acids. Trimming removed 0 bases from V and 1 base from J, with 10 bases in between. The CDR3 DNA sequence: TGTGCCAGCAGCTTAACGGGGACTCGTTCCTACGAGCAGTACTTC. Encoded protein: CASSLTGTRSYEQYF.

The V gene is TRBV19, the J gene TRBJ2-7; 9 positions match TRBD1. Germline trimming cut 5 bases from V and 4 bases from J; bases unmatched to any gene: 12. The germline CDR1 and CDR2 sequences are LNHDA and SQIVND (reference sequence). The CDR3 is made up of 16 amino acids. CDR3 in DNA: TGTGCCAGTAGTGCCACTCAACAGGGGGCGCAGTACGAGCAGTACTTC. This encodes CASSATQQGAQYEQYF.

The count of this clone is one. The V gene is TRBV3-1 (or the pseudogene TRBV3-2), the J gene TRBJ2-3; D remains ambiguous. CDR3 size: 15 residues. V lost 0 bases and J lost 3, with 10 bases in between. CDR1 and CDR2 (germline): LGHDT, YNNKEL (reference sequence). The CDR3 reads CASSQDLGDTDTQYF. CDR3 DNA: TGTGCCAGCAGCCAAGATCTAGGTGATACAGATACGCAGTATTTT.

This clone was recorded once. The chain employs TRBV27 and TRBJ1-5, with D possibly TRBD1 on 5 matching bases. Germline V CDR1 and CDR2: MNHEY, SMNVEV (reference sequence). The CDR3 runs to 15 residues. V was trimmed by 3 bases and J by 3 bases, leaving 12 bases between them. CDR3 bases: TGTGCCAGCAGTTTTTGCAGGGCTAACAATCAGCCCCAGCATTTT. Protein: CASSFCRANNQPQHF.